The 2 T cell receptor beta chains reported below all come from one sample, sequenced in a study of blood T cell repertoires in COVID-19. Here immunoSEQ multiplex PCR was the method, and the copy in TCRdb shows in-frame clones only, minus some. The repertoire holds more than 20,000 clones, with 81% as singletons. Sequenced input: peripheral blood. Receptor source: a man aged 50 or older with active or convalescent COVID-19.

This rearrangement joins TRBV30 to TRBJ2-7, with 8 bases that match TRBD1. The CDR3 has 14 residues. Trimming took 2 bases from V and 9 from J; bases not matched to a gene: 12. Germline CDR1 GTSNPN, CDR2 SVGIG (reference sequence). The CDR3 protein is CAWSPGTGSFAQYF. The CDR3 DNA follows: TGTGCCTGGAGTCCCGGGACAGGTTCCTTCGCGCAGTACTTC. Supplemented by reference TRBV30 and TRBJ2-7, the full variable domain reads SQTIHQWPATLVQPVGSPLSLECTVEGTSNPNLYWYRQAAGRGLQLLFYSVGIGQISSEVPQNLSASRPQDRQFILSSKKLLLSDSGFYLCAWSPGTGSFAQYFGPGTRLTVT.

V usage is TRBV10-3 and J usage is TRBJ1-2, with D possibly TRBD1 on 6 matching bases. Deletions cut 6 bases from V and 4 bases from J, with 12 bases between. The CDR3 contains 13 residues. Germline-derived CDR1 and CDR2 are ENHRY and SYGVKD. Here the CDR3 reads CAIREQGAYGYTF. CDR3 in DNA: TGTGCCATCAGGGAACAGGGCGCCTATGGCTACACCTTC.